Each of the 10 T cell receptor beta chains below was sequenced from the same sample in a study of blood T cells in healthy people across ages. Primers used in a second PCR of about 7 to 12 cycles were a sample-barcoded 5' primer and a J-beta primer mix. MiXCR, applied by TCRdb to the 5' RACE reads, yields one record per CDR3 protein. The sample holds 800,000 or so distinct CDR3 sequences, 20% to 30% seen once. The sample was also reused in another study, on T cells of mothers and their children.

Sequences were obtained from blood. The source of these receptors is a boy younger than 18 in good health.

This clonotype was seen a handful of times. The genes are TRBV12-3 or TRBV12-4 and TRBJ2-3; no firm D call. The CDR3 has 14 residues. Trimming stripped 1 base from V and 2 bases from J, with 7 bases between. The CDR3 loop is CASSLDRNTDTQYF. The DNA of the CDR3 is TGTGCCAGCAGTTTAGATCGGAACACAGATACGCAGTATTTT.

This sequence joins TRBV6-2 or TRBV6-3 and TRBJ2-1, with unresolved D. The CDR3 runs to 13 residues. V lost 2 bases, J lost 4 bases, and 6 bases lay in between. CDR1 and CDR2 from the germline V gene are MNHEY and SVGEGT. The CDR3 is CASSYENYNEQFF. The DNA for the CDR3 is TGTGCCAGCAGTTACGAGAATTACAATGAGCAGTTCTTC.

In its sample, this clonotype was seen a few times. V is TRBV15 and J is TRBJ2-7, with 7 bases aligning to TRBD1. CDR3 size: 13 residues. Germline V gene sequence: CDR1 LNHNV, CDR2 YYDKDF (reference sequence). V dropped 5 bases and J dropped 2; count of bases not matched to a gene: 3. Here the CDR3 reads CATSSGQTYEQYF. The CDR3 bases are TGTGCCACCAGCTCGGGACAGACCTACGAGCAGTACTTC.

This clonotype was seen only a few times. The chain carries TRBV20-1 and TRBJ1-5; D ambiguous. Trimming shortened V by 3 bases and J by 1 base, and 13 bases separated the two germline ends. Germline lookup yields CDR1 DFQATT and CDR2 SNEGSKA (reference sequence). CDR3 length: 15 residues. The DNA of the CDR3 is TGCAGTGCTAGTAGTAGATGGACGAGCAATCAGCCCCAGCATTTT. This gives the protein CSASSRWTSNQPQHF.

The J gene is TRBJ2-4, the V gene TRBV6-1; 9 bases align to TRBD2. J gave up 6 bases and V 6 bases, and 6 bases lay outside the gene matches. This CDR3 contains 14 residues. Germline V lookup: CDR1 MNHNS, CDR2 SASEGT. The CDR3 region is CASRGLATSNIQYF. The CDR3 DNA follows: TGTGCCAGCAGGGGACTAGCAACATCAAACATTCAGTACTTC.

This clonotype has a handful of counts. The gene calls are TRBV3-1 and TRBJ1-2; D unresolved. CDR1 and CDR2 from the germline V gene are LGHDT and YNNKEL (reference sequence). Trimming shortened V by 1 base and J by 8 bases, and 17 bases separated the two germline ends. There are 15 residues in the CDR3. CDR3 sequence: CASSQVEVPGEGYTF. The CDR3 DNA is TGTGCCAGCAGCCAAGTGGAAGTGCCGGGAGAGGGCTACACCTTC.

A few counts support this clonotype. This chain links TRBV10-3 with TRBJ2-2, with 13 bases identical to TRBD2. The CDR3 length is 15 residues. With V trimmed by 4 bases and J by 5 bases, 1 base remained unmatched. Germline V gives CDR1 ENHRY, CDR2 SYGVKD. CDR3 DNA sequence: TGTGCCATCAGTGGGACTAGCGGGGGAACCGGGGAGCTGTTTTTT. Amino acids: CAISGTSGGTGELFF.

The chain joins TRBV27 to TRBJ2-2; TRBD1 matches at 7 bases. CDR3 size: 14 residues. Germline V lookup: CDR1 MNHEY, CDR2 SMNVEV (reference sequence). With 5 bases clipped from V and 6 bases from J, the junction kept 6 bases outside the gene matches. The CDR3 loop reads CASSPETGPGELFF. In DNA form, the CDR3 reads TGTGCCAGCAGTCCCGAGACAGGGCCCGGGGAGCTGTTTTTT.

This clonotype was counted only a few times. The gene calls are TRBV5-4 and TRBJ2-7; weak D call: TRBD1 (6 bases). From germline, CDR1 is SGHNT and CDR2 YYREEE (reference sequence). The CDR3 has 14 amino acids. Trimming removed 1 base at V and 6 bases at J, with 14 bases between. The CDR3 is CASSLQQGLAEQYF. The DNA for the CDR3 is TGTGCCAGCAGCTTGCAACAGGGCCTCGCCGAGCAGTACTTC.

The chain recombines TRBV21-1 with TRBJ2-6; the table's D call, TRBD1, has no DNA check behind it. TRBV21-1 is noted as a pseudogene. This CDR3 has 15 residues. The CDR3 DNA reads TGTGCCAGCAGCAAAAACGGGGCAGGGGCCAACGTCCTGACTTTC. Amino acids: CASSKNGAGANVLTF.